This T cell receptor (beta chain) came from a study of blood T cell repertoires in COVID-19. On the study more broadly: The study drew acute and convalescent COVID-19 samples from the United States, Italy and Spain. The analysed material was cDNA or gDNA that came from T cells, B-cell-depleted T cells, or PBMCs.

Trimming shortened V by 0 bases and J by 6 bases, and 12 bases separated the two germline ends. Germline V lookup: CDR1 SGHVS, CDR2 FQNEAQ. The length of the CDR3 is 14 residues. Authors' analysis steps: Estimation of nucleated cell counts relied on the amplification of reference gene primers. Clones were read by immunoSEQ multiplex PCR, and TCRdb kept only the in-frame ones, dropping some. V and J calls and clone size are as listed in that table; D and trimming were resolved from the DNA. The sample holds approximately 240,000 clones, about 80% seen once. The V gene is TRBV7-8, the J gene TRBJ2-7, with a tentative D call TRBD1 (5 bases). Sequenced material: peripheral blood. The receptor's source is a woman aged 55-69 years with acute or convalescent COVID-19. CDR3 region: CASSLATGLGEQYF. CDR3 nucleotides: TGTGCCAGCAGCTTAGCAACAGGCCTAGGCGAGCAGTACTTC.